These T cell receptor beta chains were read from a single sample in a study of vaccination effects on CD4 cells after COVID-19. Their antigens remain unidentified. Only in-frame clones appear in the TCRdb table, and some are missing; sequencing was by immunoSEQ multiplex PCR. The sample contains under 25,000 clones, roughly 81% of which appear only once. Sequenced here: CD4+ T cells from PBMCs cultured with SARS-CoV-2 spike peptides, sampled after COVID-19 vaccination. These receptors came from a human donor who received a COVID-19 vaccine. Some clones in this sample may be carry-over from other donors' samples. Both conserved end residues are part of each CDR3.

v_gene	CDR3aa
TRBV18	CASSPPDRGREKLFF
TRBV24-1	CATSDSGQGAETQYF
TRBV7-3	CASSLSAGGYTEAFF
TRBV30	CAWSETGIKNEKLFF
TRBV7-8	CASSSEVNYGYTF
TRBV6-2/TRBV6-3	CASSPHLAGGDEQFF
TRBV5-6	CASSPNVAAASTDTQYF
TRBV15	CATSRVVTAIGNTIYF
TRBV6-5	CASSYGGNYGYTF
TRBV10-1	CASSVQAGGTGELFF
TRBV7-2	CASSQDGRTDTQYF
TRBV18	CASSLAAGGLSGDTQYF
TRBV27	CASSSRLVWAGELFF
TRBV6-4	CASSDWLEQTGSTKETQYF
TRBV7-2	CASSLGGGSGNTIYF
TRBV7-9	CASSLEGARNGEQFF
TRBV2	CASSLQGENTEAFF
TRBV30	CAWSRTGSSGNTIYF
TRBV29-1	CSVEVGWGGELFF
TRBV7-9	CASSSIGTGNTEAFF
TRBV7-2	CASSTLSSPLHF
TRBV6-4	CASSSGTGGVDTQYF
TRBV19	CASSIADAHSYDYQPQHF
TRBV7-2	CASTIAGGGEQFF
TRBV3-1/TRBV3-2	CASSRGTSARETQYF
TRBV29-1	CSVGGTGNQPQHF
TRBV6-5	CASSPGGQGWYGYTF
TRBV7-8	CASSWGSWGNEQFF